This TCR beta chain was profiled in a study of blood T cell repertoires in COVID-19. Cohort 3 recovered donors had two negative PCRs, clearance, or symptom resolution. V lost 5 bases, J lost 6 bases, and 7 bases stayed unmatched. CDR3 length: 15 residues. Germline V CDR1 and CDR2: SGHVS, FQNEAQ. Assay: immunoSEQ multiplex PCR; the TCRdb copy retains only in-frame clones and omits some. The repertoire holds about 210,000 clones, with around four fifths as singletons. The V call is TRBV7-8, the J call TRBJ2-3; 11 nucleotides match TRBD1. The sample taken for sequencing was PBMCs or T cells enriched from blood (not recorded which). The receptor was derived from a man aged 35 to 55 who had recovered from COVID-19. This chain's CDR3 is CASSNGQGAGDTQYF. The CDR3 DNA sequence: TGTGCCAGCAGCAATGGACAGGGGGCGGGGGATACGCAGTATTTT.